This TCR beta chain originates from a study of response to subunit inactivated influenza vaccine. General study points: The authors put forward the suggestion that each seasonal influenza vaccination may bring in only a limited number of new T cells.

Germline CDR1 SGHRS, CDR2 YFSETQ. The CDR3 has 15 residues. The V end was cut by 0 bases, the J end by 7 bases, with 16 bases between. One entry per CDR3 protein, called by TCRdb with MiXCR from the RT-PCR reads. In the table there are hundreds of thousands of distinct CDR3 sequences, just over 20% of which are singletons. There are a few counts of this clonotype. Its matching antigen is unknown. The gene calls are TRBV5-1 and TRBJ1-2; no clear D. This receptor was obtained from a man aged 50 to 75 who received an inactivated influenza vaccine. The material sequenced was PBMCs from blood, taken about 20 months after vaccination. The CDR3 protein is CASSLEPWQEGGYTF. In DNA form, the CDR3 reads TGCGCCAGCAGCTTGGAACCTTGGCAAGAGGGTGGCTACACCTTC.